This T cell receptor beta chain appears in the sequencing data of a study of somatic mutations in cytotoxic T cells in rheumatoid arthritis (dated by TCRdb to the late 2010s). Notes on the research overall: Some T-cell populations stained with V beta antibodies were sorted by flow on a FACSAria II or Sony SH800 to nearly 100% purity, with sorted V beta1+ cells additionally subjected to TCRB sequencing. To characterize clonality, the study used TCRB deep sequencing while asking whether somatic mutations are carried by expanded CD8+ T-cell clones in newly diagnosed, untreated rheumatoid arthritis. TCRB deep sequencing was performed for some 65 rheumatoid arthritis patients and about 20 healthy controls. Patients and controls did not essentially differ in median age, which was nearly identical between the groups.

Beyond this particular receptor, the publication reports: The expanded CD8+ clones had unknown antigen targets, and not appearing in virus-specific databases did not rule out that they were virus-specific. The slight underrepresentation of TRBV07 in patients was not corrected for multiple comparisons. In about an eighth of the roughly 65 patients the largest CD8+ clone exceeded 20% of CD8+ cells, and several identical CD8+ TCRB sequences were shared between blood and synovial fluid. In patients, CD8+ clonality rose with age (Spearman r of about 0.51), which was not the case in healthy controls. Rheumatoid arthritis patients and age-matched healthy controls did not significantly differ in CD8+ T-cell clonality.

Note on this clone: Its cognate antigen has yet to be identified. No base quality values were provided; no much bigger clone lies one nucleotide off.

The germline V gene sets CDR1 to SGDLS and CDR2 to YYNGEE. V loses 0 bases at its end and J loses 2 bases; junction bases beyond the gene matches: 10. From its cysteine to its phenylalanine, the CDR3 spans 17 amino acids. The sequence is cut down to CDR3 DNA, 51 bases in frame from base 1. The immunoSEQ assay was applied to genomic DNA for TCRB CDR3 sequencing. Under the source paper's analysis protocol: The analyses included only productive TCRB rearrangements. Clonality was calculated as a Shannon entropy-based productive clonality index, and a clone was defined by a unique TCRB CDR3 sequence. Repertoire overlap between two samples was calculated from the template counts of each clone relative to total templates per sample. Flow cytometry-measured V-gene usage correlated with V-gene usage from TCRB sequencing, with a Spearman r of about 0.64. Here the immuneACCESS table is served through TCRdb, limited to in-frame sequences with V and J called. Missing clones are a known gap in these copies; in checked studies unresolved V genes cover under half, and the rest lacks a known reason. The V and J calls and clone size were taken over from that table, and D and trimming were inferred from the DNA. The sample data list nearly 20,000 clones, and roughly nine tenths of these were observed just once. The ten top clones hold about 16% of the sample.

Buffy coats from about 22 blood donors served as healthy controls, a group that was 55% female with a median age of approximately 56 years (range roughly 20-70). Flow cytometry confirmed the purity of CD4+ and CD8+ cells that had been isolated by positive magnetic bead selection on an AutoMACS. Peripheral blood mononuclear cells were isolated by Ficoll-Paque PLUS density gradient separation. Using Nucleospin Tissue or Tissue XS kits, DNA was extracted from CD4-enriched, CD8-enriched or PBMC samples, with quantification by a Qubit 2.0 fluorometer. The receptor chain draws on TRBV9 and TRBJ1-1; the central 7 bases match TRBD1. The sequenced material came from CD8+ T cells sorted from blood. The source of this sequence is a man between 35 and 55 years old in good health. Here is the DNA: TGTGCCAGCAGCGTAGAGGTCTTAGGGACAGCAAACACTGAAGCTTTCTTT. This yields the protein CASSVEVLGTANTEAFF.